This note documents a single TCR beta chain sequence. The data were obtained in a study of control samples from healthy donors and cancer patients. The CDR3 length is 11 residues. Generated by immunoSEQ multiplex PCR, the TCRdb table keeps only in-frame clones and is missing some. Of about 150,000 clones detected, roughly 89% appear once; the ten largest clones hold 4% to 5.5%. The chain combines TRBV1 with TRBJ1-2. TRBV1 is labeled a pseudogene. This sequence was found in a young man in good health. The sequencing input was blood. As DNA, the CDR3 is TGCACCAGCAACTTAAACTATGGCTACACCTTC. This codes for CTSNLNYGYTF.